One and the same sample provided the 4 T cell receptor beta chains below, sequenced in a study of glioma-infiltrating T cells after dendritic cell vaccination. Time point in this sample: after dendritic cell vaccination, including at tumor progression/relapse. TCRdb's table, derived via immunoSEQ multiplex PCR, lists solely in-frame clones and lacks some. The sample has roughly 100,000 clones, nearly 90% seen once. The material sequenced was blood, taken after dendritic cell vaccination. The receptors shown here come from a human donor with glioblastoma.

The J gene is TRBJ2-6, the V gene TRBV19, with 12 bases fitting TRBD1. Trimming took 6 bases from V and 0 from J; bases not matched to a gene: 9. Germline CDR1 reads LNHDA; CDR2 reads SQIVND (reference sequence). This CDR3 region has 19 residues. The DNA for the CDR3 is TGTGCCAGTAGGGACCGGGACAGGGGGCGTTACTCTGGGGCCAACGTCCTGACTTTC. Its protein product is CASRDRDRGRYSGANVLTF.

The chain employs TRBV19 and TRBJ1-5, with D possibly TRBD1 on 6 matching bases. The germline V gene encodes CDR1 LNHDA and CDR2 SQIVND (reference sequence). CDR3 size: 14 residues. Trimming left V 6 bases short and J 6 bases short, with 15 bases between. The CDR3 sequence: CASRQGLAAQPQHF. The CDR3 DNA reads as TGTGCCAGTAGACAGGGATTAGCTGCTCAGCCCCAGCATTTT.

This CDR3 reads CASSAGQGRFTEAFF. In nucleotides, the CDR3 is TGCGCCAGCAGCGCAGGACAGGGCCGCTTCACTGAAGCTTTCTTT. The rearrangement joins TRBV5-1 to TRBJ1-1; 8 positions match TRBD1. The J segment lost 4 bases and the V segment lost 4 bases, leaving 9 bases of the junction unmatched. CDR1 and CDR2 (germline): SGHRS, YFSETQ. CDR3 size: 15 residues.

The chain links TRBV2 to TRBJ1-1, with TRBD1 matching 8 bases. Losses at the gene ends were 6 bases for V and 2 bases for J; bases not matched to a gene: 5. CDR1 is SNHLY and CDR2 is FYNNEI in the germline V gene. This CDR3 comprises 14 residues. The CDR3 is CASSGQGRNTEAFF. CDR3 coding DNA: TGTGCCAGCAGCGGACAGGGTAGAAACACTGAAGCTTTCTTT.